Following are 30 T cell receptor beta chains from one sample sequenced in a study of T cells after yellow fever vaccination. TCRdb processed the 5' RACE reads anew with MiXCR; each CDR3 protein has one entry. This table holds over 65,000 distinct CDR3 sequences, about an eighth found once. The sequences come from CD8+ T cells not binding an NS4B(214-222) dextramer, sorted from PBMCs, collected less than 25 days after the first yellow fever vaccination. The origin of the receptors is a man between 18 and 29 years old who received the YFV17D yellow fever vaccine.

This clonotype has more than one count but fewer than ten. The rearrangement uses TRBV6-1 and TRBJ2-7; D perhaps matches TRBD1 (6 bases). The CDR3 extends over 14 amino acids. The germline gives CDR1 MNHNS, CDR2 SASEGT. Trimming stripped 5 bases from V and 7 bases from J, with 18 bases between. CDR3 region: CASSPGVPQGEQYF. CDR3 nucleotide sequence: TGTGCCAGCAGTCCTGGGGTCCCTCAGGGGGAGCAGTACTTC.

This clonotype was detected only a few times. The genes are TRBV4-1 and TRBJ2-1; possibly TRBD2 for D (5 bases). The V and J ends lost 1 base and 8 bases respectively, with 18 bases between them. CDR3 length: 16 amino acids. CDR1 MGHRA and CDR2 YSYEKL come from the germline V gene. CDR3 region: CASSQGAGEWWYEQFF. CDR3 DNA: TGCGCCAGCAGCCAAGGGGCCGGGGAGTGGTGGTATGAGCAGTTCTTC.

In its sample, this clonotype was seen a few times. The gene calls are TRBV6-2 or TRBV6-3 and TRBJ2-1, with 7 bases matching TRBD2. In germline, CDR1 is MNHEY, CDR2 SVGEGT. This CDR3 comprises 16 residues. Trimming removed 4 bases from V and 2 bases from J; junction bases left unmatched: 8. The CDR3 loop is CASSLGMGGAYNEQFF. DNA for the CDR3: TGTGCCAGCAGTTTAGGTATGGGGGGGGCCTACAATGAGCAGTTCTTC.

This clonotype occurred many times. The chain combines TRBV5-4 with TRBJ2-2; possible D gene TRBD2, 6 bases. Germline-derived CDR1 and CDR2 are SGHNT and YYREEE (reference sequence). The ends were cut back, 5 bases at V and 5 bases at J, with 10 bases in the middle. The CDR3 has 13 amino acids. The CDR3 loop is CASSFGGTGELFF. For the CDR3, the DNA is TGTGCCAGCAGTTTTGGGGGGACCGGGGAGCTGTTTTTT.

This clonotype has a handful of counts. The CDR3 protein is CASTTWGSGANVLTF. The CDR3 region has the DNA TGTGCCAGCACCACCTGGGGCTCTGGGGCCAACGTCCTGACTTTC. This chain links TRBV5-6 with TRBJ2-6; no clear D gene. Germline CDR1 SGHDT, CDR2 YYEEEE. Trimming took 6 bases from V and 0 from J, leaving 10 bases between them. The CDR3 is 15 residues long.

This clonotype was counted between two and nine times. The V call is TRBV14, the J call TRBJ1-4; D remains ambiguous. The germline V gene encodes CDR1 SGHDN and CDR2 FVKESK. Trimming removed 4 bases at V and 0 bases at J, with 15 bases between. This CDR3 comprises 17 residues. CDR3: CASSRTDPLSTNEKLFF. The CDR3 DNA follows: TGTGCCAGCAGCCGGACTGACCCACTATCAACTAATGAAAAACTGTTTTTT.

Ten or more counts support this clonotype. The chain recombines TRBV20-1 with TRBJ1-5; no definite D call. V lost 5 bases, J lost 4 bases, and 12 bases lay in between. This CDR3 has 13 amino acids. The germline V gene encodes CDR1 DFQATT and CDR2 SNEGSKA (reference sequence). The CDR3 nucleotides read TGCAGTGCTTCCCAACATCTTAATCAGCCCCAGCATTTT. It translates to CSASQHLNQPQHF.

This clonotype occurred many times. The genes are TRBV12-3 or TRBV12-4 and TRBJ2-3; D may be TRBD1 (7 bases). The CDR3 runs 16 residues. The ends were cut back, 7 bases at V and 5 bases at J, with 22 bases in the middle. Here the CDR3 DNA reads TGTGCCAGCAACCTCCTCTCAGGGGGGATGAGAGATACGCAGTATTTT. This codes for CASNLLSGGMRDTQYF.

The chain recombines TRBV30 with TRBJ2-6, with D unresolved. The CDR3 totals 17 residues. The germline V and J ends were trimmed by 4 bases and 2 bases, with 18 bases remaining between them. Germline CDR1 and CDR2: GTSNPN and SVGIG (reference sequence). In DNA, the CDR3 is TGTGCCTGGAATGCCAGGAAAAGGAACCCTGGGGCCAACGTCCTGACTTTC. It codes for CAWNARKRNPGANVLTF.

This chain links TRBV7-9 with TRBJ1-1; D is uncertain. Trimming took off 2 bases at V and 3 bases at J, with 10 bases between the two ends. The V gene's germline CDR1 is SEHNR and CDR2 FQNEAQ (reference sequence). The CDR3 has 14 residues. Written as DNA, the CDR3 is TGTGCCAGCAGCTTATGGGATTCGGACACTGAAGCTTTCTTT. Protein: CASSLWDSDTEAFF.

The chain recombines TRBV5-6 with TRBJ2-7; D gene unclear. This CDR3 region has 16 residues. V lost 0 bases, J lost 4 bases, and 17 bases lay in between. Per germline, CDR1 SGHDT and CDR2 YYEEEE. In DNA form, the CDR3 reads TGTGCCAGCAGCTTGGTCGGCCGAGAGAGTTTTTACGAGCAGTACTTC. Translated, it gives CASSLVGRESFYEQYF.

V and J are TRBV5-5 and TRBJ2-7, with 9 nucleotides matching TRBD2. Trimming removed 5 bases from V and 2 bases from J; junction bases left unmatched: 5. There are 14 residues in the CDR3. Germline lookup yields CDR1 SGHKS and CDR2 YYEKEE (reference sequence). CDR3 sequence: CASRLERGAYEQYF. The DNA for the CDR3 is TGTGCCAGCAGGCTTGAGCGGGGGGCCTACGAGCAGTACTTC.

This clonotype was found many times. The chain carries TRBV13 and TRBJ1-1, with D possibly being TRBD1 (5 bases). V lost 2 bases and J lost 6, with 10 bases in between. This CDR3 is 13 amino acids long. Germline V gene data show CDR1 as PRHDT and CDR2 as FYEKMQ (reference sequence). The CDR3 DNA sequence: TGTGCCAGCAGCTTACTTGGGGCAGCTGAAGCTTTCTTT. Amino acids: CASSLLGAAEAFF.

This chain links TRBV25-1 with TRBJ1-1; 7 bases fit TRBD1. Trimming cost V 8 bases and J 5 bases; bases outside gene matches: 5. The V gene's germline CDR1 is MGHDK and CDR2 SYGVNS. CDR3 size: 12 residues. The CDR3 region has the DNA TGTGCCAGCGGGGACAGAGGGACTGAAGCTTTCTTT. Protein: CASGDRGTEAFF.

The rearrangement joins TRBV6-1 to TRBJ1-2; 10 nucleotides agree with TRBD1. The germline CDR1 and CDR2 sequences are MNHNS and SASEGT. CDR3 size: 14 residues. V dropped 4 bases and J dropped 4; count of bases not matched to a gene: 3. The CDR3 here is CASSGTGGGYGYTF. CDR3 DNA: TGTGCCAGCAGTGGGACAGGGGGTGGCTATGGCTACACCTTC.

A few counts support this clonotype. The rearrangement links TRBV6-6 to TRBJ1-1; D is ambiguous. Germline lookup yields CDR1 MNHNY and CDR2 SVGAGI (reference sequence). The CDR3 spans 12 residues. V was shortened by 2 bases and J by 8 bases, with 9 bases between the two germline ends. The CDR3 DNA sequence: TGTGCCAGCAGTTACCCTCCCCGAGAAGCTTTCTTT. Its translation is CASSYPPREAFF.

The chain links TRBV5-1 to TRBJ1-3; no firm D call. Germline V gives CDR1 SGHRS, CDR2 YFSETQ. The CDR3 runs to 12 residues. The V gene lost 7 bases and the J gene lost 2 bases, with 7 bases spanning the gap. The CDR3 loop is CASGGPGNTIYF. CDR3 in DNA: TGCGCCAGCGGAGGACCTGGAAACACCATATATTTT. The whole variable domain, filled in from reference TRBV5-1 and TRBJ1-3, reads KAGVTQTPRYLIKTRGQQVTLSCSPISGHRSVSWYQQTPGQGLQFLFEYFSETQRNKGNFPGRFSGRQFSNSRSEMNVSTLELGDSALYLCASGGPGNTIYFGEGSWLTVV.

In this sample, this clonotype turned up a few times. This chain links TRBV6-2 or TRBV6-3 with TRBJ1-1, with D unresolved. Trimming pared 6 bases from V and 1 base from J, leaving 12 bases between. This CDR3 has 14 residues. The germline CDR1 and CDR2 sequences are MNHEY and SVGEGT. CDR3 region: CASREAGANTEAFF. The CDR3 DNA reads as TGTGCCAGCAGAGAGGCAGGAGCGAACACTGAAGCTTTCTTT.

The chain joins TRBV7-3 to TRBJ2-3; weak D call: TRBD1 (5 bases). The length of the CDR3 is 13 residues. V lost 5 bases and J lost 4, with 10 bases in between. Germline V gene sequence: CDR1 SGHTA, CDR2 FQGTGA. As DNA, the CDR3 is TGTGCCAGCAGCCCTTCAGGGCCAGATACGCAGTATTTT. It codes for CASSPSGPDTQYF.

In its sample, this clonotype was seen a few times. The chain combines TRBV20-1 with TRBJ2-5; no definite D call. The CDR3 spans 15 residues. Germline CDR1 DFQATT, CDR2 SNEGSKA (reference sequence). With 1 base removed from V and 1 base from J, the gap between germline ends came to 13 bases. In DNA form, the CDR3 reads TGCAGTGCTAGAGTGTCCCTCCTGCTCCAAGAGACCCAGTACTTC. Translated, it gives CSARVSLLLQETQYF.

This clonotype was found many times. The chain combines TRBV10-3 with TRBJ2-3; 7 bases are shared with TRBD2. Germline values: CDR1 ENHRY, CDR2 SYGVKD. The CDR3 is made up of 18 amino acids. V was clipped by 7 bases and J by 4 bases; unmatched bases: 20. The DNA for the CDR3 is TGTGCCATCACCAAGTCCAGCGGGGTCTATCCCACGGCAGATACGCAGTATTTT. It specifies CAITKSSGVYPTADTQYF.

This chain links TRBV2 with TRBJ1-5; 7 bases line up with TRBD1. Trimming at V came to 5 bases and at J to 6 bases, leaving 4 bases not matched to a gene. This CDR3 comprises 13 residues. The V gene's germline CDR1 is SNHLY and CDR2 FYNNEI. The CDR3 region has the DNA TGTGCCAGCAGTCGACAGGGCAGTCAGCCCCAGCATTTT. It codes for CASSRQGSQPQHF.

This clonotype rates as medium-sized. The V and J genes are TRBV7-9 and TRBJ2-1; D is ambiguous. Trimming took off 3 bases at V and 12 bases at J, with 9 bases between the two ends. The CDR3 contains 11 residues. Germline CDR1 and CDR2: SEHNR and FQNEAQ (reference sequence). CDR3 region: CASSFNRRQFF. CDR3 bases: TGTGCCAGCAGCTTCAATCGGAGGCAGTTCTTC.

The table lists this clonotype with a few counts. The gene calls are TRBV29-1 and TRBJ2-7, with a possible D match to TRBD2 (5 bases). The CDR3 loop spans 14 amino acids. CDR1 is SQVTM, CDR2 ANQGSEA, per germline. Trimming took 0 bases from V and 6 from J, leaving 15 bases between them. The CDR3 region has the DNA TGCAGCGTTGAAGATAGTCTGAGAGGGCCCGAGCAGTACTTC. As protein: CSVEDSLRGPEQYF.

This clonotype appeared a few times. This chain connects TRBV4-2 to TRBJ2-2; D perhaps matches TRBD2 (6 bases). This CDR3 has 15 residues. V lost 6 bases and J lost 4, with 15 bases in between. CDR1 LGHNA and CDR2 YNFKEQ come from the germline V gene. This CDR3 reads CASRLGLHSTGELFF. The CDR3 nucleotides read TGTGCCAGCAGATTGGGACTCCATAGCACCGGGGAGCTGTTTTTT.

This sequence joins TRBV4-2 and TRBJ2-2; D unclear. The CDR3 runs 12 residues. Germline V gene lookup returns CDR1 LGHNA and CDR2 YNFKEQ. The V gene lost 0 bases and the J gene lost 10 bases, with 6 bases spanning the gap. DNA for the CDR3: TGTGCCAGCAGCCAAGATAGGCCGGAGCTGTTTTTT. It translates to CASSQDRPELFF.

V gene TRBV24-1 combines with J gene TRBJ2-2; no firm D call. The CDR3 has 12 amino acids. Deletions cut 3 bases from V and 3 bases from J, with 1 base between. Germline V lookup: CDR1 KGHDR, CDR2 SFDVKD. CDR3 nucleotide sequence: TGTGCCACCAGTGATGACACCGGGGAGCTGTTTTTT. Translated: CATSDDTGELFF.

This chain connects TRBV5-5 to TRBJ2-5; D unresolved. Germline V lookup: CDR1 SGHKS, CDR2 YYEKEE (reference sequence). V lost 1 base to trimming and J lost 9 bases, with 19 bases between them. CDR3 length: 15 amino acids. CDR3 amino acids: CASSLNLAHNLAQYF. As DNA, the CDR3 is TGTGCCAGCAGCTTGAACCTTGCCCATAACTTGGCCCAGTACTTC.

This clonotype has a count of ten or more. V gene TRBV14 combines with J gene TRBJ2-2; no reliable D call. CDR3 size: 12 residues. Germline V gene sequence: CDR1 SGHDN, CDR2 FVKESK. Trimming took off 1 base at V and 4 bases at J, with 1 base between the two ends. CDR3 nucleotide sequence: TGTGCCAGCAGCCAAGTCACCGGGGAGCTGTTTTTT. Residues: CASSQVTGELFF.

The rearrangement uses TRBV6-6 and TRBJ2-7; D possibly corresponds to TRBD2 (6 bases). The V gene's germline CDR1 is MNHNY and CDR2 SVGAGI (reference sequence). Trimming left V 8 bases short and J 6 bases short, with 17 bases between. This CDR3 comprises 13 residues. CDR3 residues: CASLPRGDLEQYF. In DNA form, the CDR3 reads TGTGCCAGCCTCCCTCGCGGGGATCTCGAGCAGTACTTC.